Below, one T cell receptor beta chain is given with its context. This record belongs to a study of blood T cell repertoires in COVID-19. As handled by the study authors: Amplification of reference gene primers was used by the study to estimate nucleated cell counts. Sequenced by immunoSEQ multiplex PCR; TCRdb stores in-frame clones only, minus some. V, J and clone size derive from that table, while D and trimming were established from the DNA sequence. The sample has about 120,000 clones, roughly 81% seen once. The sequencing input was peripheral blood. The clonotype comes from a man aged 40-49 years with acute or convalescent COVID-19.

The CDR3 region is CASSGTSGGFTLAGELFF. CDR3 bases: TGTGCCAGCAGTGGAACTAGCGGGGGATTTACTTTGGCCGGGGAGCTGTTTTTT. The chain employs TRBV2 and TRBJ2-2, with TRBD2 matching over 11 bases. Germline loops: CDR1 SNHLY, CDR2 FYNNEI. This CDR3 has 18 amino acids. Losses at the gene ends were 4 bases for V and 6 bases for J; bases not matched to a gene: 13. Full variable domain (outside the CDR3, taken from reference TRBV2 and TRBJ2-2): EPEVTQTPSHQVTQMGQEVILRCVPISNHLYFYWYRQILGQKVEFLVSFYNNEISEKSEIFDDQFSVERPDGSNFTLKIRSTKLEDSAMYFCASSGTSGGFTLAGELFFGEGSRLTVL.